This T cell receptor (beta chain) was documented in a study of blood T cell repertoires in COVID-19 (TCRdb year 2020). Some background on the complete study: The collaborator samples originated in the United States, Italy and Spain and spanned the acute and convalescent phases of COVID-19. The repertoires were released in a freely available public database meant as a resource for research on the immune response to SARS-CoV-2. Where available, HLA class I and class II types were obtained from metadata supplied by the sample provider rather than from assay-based typing. Nearly every sample came with metadata listing a de-identified subject ID, COVID-19 status, age in years and sex. Samples were obtained from the ongoing ImmuneRACE study (first 160 participants) and from over 1,000 subjects provided by 6 global collaborators. The material from the prospective study consisted of cDNA or gDNA derived from T cells, B-cell-depleted T cells, or PBMCs. Subjects who had been exposed to COVID-19, were actively infected with it, or had recovered from it provided the deeply sampled blood TCRbeta repertoires that made up the dataset.

Trimming removed 6 bases from V and 0 bases from J, leaving 11 bases between the germline ends. For CDR1 and CDR2, the germline V gene (reference sequence) lists MNHEY and SMNVEV. The CDR3 starts with the cysteine, ends with the phenylalanine, and has 14 residues. The only DNA kept is the CDR3, 42 bases in frame from the first base. TCRbeta CDR3 regions were amplified from genomic DNA by means of the immunoSEQ Assay, a bias-controlled multiplex PCR. In the paper's pipeline: The number of nucleated cells in each sample was estimated from the amplification of reference gene primers within the assay. Sequence reads were collapsed and filtered to measure the absolute abundance of every unique TCRbeta CDR3 rearrangement. For each sample, productive Simpson clonality was calculated by taking the square root of Simpson's diversity index across productive rearrangements. TCRdb provides this immuneACCESS table in a form limited to in-frame rearrangements. Some clones are lacking; in checked studies, under half of them reflect an unresolved V gene, and why the rest are absent is not known. V, J and clone size were drawn from that table, and D and trimming were deduced from the DNA. The sample table shows some 190,000 clones, and around 80% are seen once. About 17% of the sample goes to the ten largest clones.

Worth noting for this clone: The antigen this receptor binds is unknown. No much larger clonotype is one base removed from it; base qualities were not supplied.

Participants in the prospective study were enrolled through a virtual design, were aged about 18 to 100 years, and lived in about 25 United States geographic areas. In the prospective study, participants were assigned to cohorts based on the clinical history participants reported in a screening survey and a study questionnaire. Each participant in the prospective study had whole blood, serum and a nasopharyngeal or oropharyngeal swab collected by mobile phlebotomists. Over an approximately 2-month period, participants in the prospective study had the option of providing additional blood draws and questionnaires. Before DNA extraction, prospective study blood samples were shipped either frozen or at room temperature. General study outcomes and caveats: The quantity of clinical and demographic metadata differed by source and by participant and was supplied without curation.

The rearranged chain carries TRBV27 and TRBJ1-1; the D segment could be TRBD1, given 5 matching bases. The sequence was obtained from a woman between 50 and 59 years old with acute COVID-19. Sequencing used PBMCs or T cells enriched from blood (not recorded which). The encoded CDR3 is CASSPDTLNTEAFF. The sequenced DNA: TGTGCCAGCAGCCCGGACACTTTGAACACTGAAGCTTTCTTT.